The source of this T cell receptor beta chain is a study of blood T cell repertoires in COVID-19. In the study overall: Collection of acute and convalescent COVID-19 samples took place in the United States, Italy and Spain. T cells, B-cell-depleted T cells, or PBMCs provided the cDNA or gDNA that served as material.

Original processing methods: Quantification of nucleated cells was approximated via reference gene primer amplification. Assay used: immunoSEQ multiplex PCR; TCRdb lists only in-frame clones, some missing. V and J calls plus clone size are reproduced from that table; the DNA served to infer D and trimming. This table holds 75,000 to 90,000 clones, about 78% found once. Recruited during active infection, patients (from Seattle) were subsequently followed longitudinally. V trimming: 0 bases; J trimming: 16 bases; junction bases outside the gene matches: 9. This CDR3 has 13 amino acids. From germline, CDR1 is MGHRA and CDR2 YSYEKL.

Sequencing was done on a sample of peripheral blood. The clonotype comes from a man aged 55 to 70 with COVID-19, enrolled during active disease. J is TRBJ2-1 and V is TRBV4-1, with TRBD2 identical over 7 bases. CDR3 coding DNA: TGCGCCAGCAGCCAAGATTGGGAGGGTGGTCACTTCTTC. Amino acid sequence: CASSQDWEGGHFF.